One T cell receptor beta chain is described in this entry. The antigen is undetermined. The sample originates from a study of CD8+CD57+ T cells in acquired aplastic anemia. On the study more broadly: Quantities of DNA derived from sorted CD4+ and CD8+ cells averaged roughly 3.4 ug. Findings of the study overall: Patients and controls shared under 35 CD8+ CDR3 sequences, highly expressed in patients. CD8+ Simpson's diversity did not differ significantly between patients and controls.

For CDR3 and TCR beta VDJ profiling, genomic DNA was the template used. TCRdb called the reads again in MiXCR, with one record for every CDR3 protein. The sample records about 180,000 distinct CDR3 sequences, roughly 65% being singletons. For sequencing, patients were chosen who had shown expansion of CD8+CD57+ cells by flow cytometry. No therapy was given to patients before blood sampling. The clonotype comes from a human donor with aplastic anemia. The sequenced sample was sorted CD4+, CD8+, or CD8+CD57+ T cells (not recorded which) from PBMCs.

The CDR3 spells CASSYRTGYYEQYF. The CDR3 region has the DNA TGTGCCAGCAGCTATAGGACAGGTTACTACGAGCAGTACTTC. This sequence joins TRBV14 and TRBJ2-7; 7 nucleotides agree with TRBD1. After removal of 5 bases from V and 3 bases from J, the junction contained 7 bases not matched to a gene. The germline gives CDR1 SGHDN, CDR2 FVKESK. The CDR3 length is 14 residues.